One and the same sample provided the 4 T cell receptor beta chains below, sequenced in a study of blood T cell repertoires in COVID-19. Repertoires were generated with immunoSEQ multiplex PCR, while TCRdb's copy carries only in-frame clones and drops some. The repertoire consists of a few hundred thousand clones, with approximately 89% occurring once and the leading ten covering approximately 9.8%. The sample was peripheral blood. The receptors derive from a middle-aged man who had recovered from COVID-19.

The chain is built from TRBV4-3 and TRBJ2-7; D perhaps matches TRBD1 (5 bases). The CDR3 is made up of 13 amino acids. The V gene lost 1 base and the J gene lost 6 bases, with 10 bases spanning the gap. The germline CDR1 and CDR2 sequences are LGHNA and YSLEER. CDR3 residues: CASSQVQGSEQYF. CDR3 coding DNA: TGCGCCAGCAGCCAAGTTCAGGGAAGCGAGCAGTACTTC.

The rearrangement links TRBV11-2 to TRBJ2-5, with 7 nucleotides matching TRBD2. In germline, CDR1 is SGHAT, CDR2 FQNNGV. The CDR3 is made up of 15 amino acids. V dropped 1 base and J dropped 5; count of bases not matched to a gene: 7. CDR3 nucleotides: TGTGCCAGCAGCTTAGCACTAGCGCTTGATGAGACCCAGTACTTC. It specifies CASSLALALDETQYF.

The chain carries TRBV15 and TRBJ1-5, with D perhaps TRBD1 (6 bases). Deletions cut 4 bases from V and 3 bases from J, with 10 bases between. Per germline, CDR1 LNHNV and CDR2 YYDKDF (reference sequence). The CDR3 loop spans 14 amino acids. The CDR3 bases are TGTGCCACCAGCACTGGACAGATCAATCAGCCCCAGCATTTT. This translates into CATSTGQINQPQHF.

This chain connects TRBV7-8 to TRBJ1-1, with 8 bases lining up with TRBD1. V was pared by 1 base and J by 8 bases, with 6 bases of the junction left unmatched. The CDR3 sequence is 14 residues long. Germline CDR1 is SGHVS and CDR2 is FQNEAQ. The CDR3, as DNA: TGTGCCAGCAGCTTAGGGACAGGGCAATTCGAAGCTTTCTTT. This codes for CASSLGTGQFEAFF.